Listed here is a single TCR beta chain. TCRdb's copy holds only in-frame clones and misses some; the assay was immunoSEQ multiplex PCR. The sample has thousands of clones, around 82% seen once. The germline V gene has CDR1 MNHNY and CDR2 SVGAGI (reference sequence). CDR3 length equals 14 residues. Trimming stripped 6 bases from V and 3 bases from J, with 12 bases between. The source of the sample is a study of brain metastases from non-small cell lung cancer. This receptor was identified in a donor aged 40 or over with non-small cell lung cancer. The sequenced sample was primary lung tumor tissue. The chain uses TRBV6-6 and TRBJ1-3; D is ambiguous. The CDR3 nucleotides read TGTGCCAGCAGGCTGGACCTGGATGGAAACACCATATATTTT. Translated, it gives CASRLDLDGNTIYF.